A single sample gave rise to the 29 T cell receptor beta chains below, sequenced in a study of T cells in localized non-small cell lung cancer. Data came from immunoSEQ multiplex PCR; TCRdb stores just in-frame clones and leaves some out. The sample has about 52,000 clones, around 84% seen once. The specimen was PBMCs, collected before any cancer treatment. The receptors shown here come from a female donor with stage II lung adenocarcinoma.

The rearrangement links TRBV27 to TRBJ1-1, with unresolved D. The CDR3 is made up of 13 amino acids. Deletions cut 5 bases from V and 2 bases from J, with 9 bases between. Per the germline V gene, CDR1 is MNHEY and CDR2 is SMNVEV (reference sequence). CDR3: CASSIRANTEAFF. CDR3 DNA: TGTGCCAGCAGTATTAGGGCCAACACTGAAGCTTTCTTT.

The gene calls are TRBV5-1 and TRBJ1-2; D unclear. This CDR3 comprises 11 residues. Trimming shortened V by 4 bases and J by 5 bases, and 6 bases separated the two germline ends. In germline, CDR1 is SGHRS, CDR2 YFSETQ. The CDR3 loop reads CASSLDYGYTF. CDR3 nucleotides: TGCGCCAGCAGCCTGGATTATGGCTACACCTTC.

The chain recombines TRBV2 with TRBJ1-2; D gene ambiguous. Germline V CDR1 and CDR2: SNHLY, FYNNEI. The V end lost 6 bases, the J end lost 4 bases, and 15 bases lay between the germline ends. CDR3 size: 14 residues. The CDR3 reads CASRATGTGYGYTF. The DNA of the CDR3 is TGTGCCAGCAGGGCGACGGGAACGGGCTATGGCTACACCTTC.

The chain combines TRBV7-1 with TRBJ1-6; 8 nucleotides match TRBD1. TRBV7-1 is sorted into the ORF group, with uncertain function. The trim removed 3 bases at V and 4 bases at J, leaving 2 bases unmatched. This CDR3 region has 15 residues. For the CDR3, the DNA is TGTGCCAGCAGCTCGCGGACAGGGTATAATTCACCCCTCCACTTT. The encoded protein is CASSSRTGYNSPLHF.

This rearrangement joins TRBV5-4 to TRBJ2-5; TRBD2 matches at 8 bases. Germline V gene lookup returns CDR1 SGHNT and CDR2 YYREEE (reference sequence). J was trimmed by 1 base and V by 4 bases; bases with no gene match: 3. This CDR3 comprises 14 residues. CDR3 sequence reads: CASSLAGTQETQYF. DNA for the CDR3: TGTGCCAGCAGCCTAGCGGGTACCCAAGAGACCCAGTACTTC.

CDR3 region: CASSPRDRGKGNQPQHF. The DNA for the CDR3 is TGTGCCAGCAGCCCTCGGGACAGGGGTAAAGGCAATCAGCCCCAGCATTTT. The V call is TRBV7-8, the J call TRBJ1-5, with 10 bases that match TRBD1. The CDR3 is 17 amino acids. V dropped 5 bases and J dropped 2; count of bases not matched to a gene: 9. Germline CDR1 and CDR2: SGHVS and FQNEAQ. The whole variable domain, remainder taken from reference TRBV7-8 and TRBJ1-5, is GAGVSQSPRYKVAKRGQDVALRCDPISGHVSLFWYQQALGQGPEFLTYFQNEAQLDKSGLPSDRFFAERPEGSVSTLKIQRTQQEDSAVYLCASSPRDRGKGNQPQHFGDGTRLSIL.

The genes are TRBV27 and TRBJ1-1; 8 bases are shared with TRBD1. Germline assignment: CDR1 MNHEY and CDR2 SMNVEV (reference sequence). After removal of 6 bases from V and 7 bases from J, the junction contained 4 bases not matched to a gene. The CDR3 runs to 12 residues. CDR3 DNA: TGTGCCAGCAGCACAGGGGGTAATGAAGCTTTCTTT. Translating gives CASSTGGNEAFF.

The genes are TRBV7-8 and TRBJ1-5, with D unclear. This CDR3 contains 14 residues. The germline gives CDR1 SGHVS, CDR2 FQNEAQ. Deletions cut 5 bases from V and 4 bases from J, with 12 bases between. The chain's CDR3 is CASSPNRANQPQHF. The CDR3 coding sequence is TGTGCCAGCAGCCCGAACCGAGCGAATCAGCCCCAGCATTTT.

This chain connects TRBV6-1 to TRBJ2-2, with TRBD1 matching over 7 bases. Germline CDR1 MNHNS, CDR2 SASEGT. The CDR3 runs to 14 residues. With V trimmed by 8 bases and J by 1 base, 4 bases remained unmatched. CDR3 region: CASDRQGNTGELFF. For the CDR3, the DNA is TGTGCCAGCGACCGACAGGGGAACACCGGGGAGCTGTTTTTT.

This clone was seen more than once but under ten times. The chain is built from TRBV19 and TRBJ1-1; D uncertain. V dropped 0 bases and J dropped 4 bases, with 6 bases sitting between them. Germline V gives CDR1 LNHDA, CDR2 SQIVND (reference sequence). The CDR3 runs to 13 residues. For the CDR3, the DNA is TGTGCCAGTAGTATAGACAGCGTCACTGAAGCTTTCTTT. Translating gives CASSIDSVTEAFF. Full variable domain (missing parts from reference TRBV19 and TRBJ1-1): DGGITQSPKYLFRKEGQNVTLSCEQNLNHDAMYWYRQDPGQGLRLIYYSQIVNDFQKGDIAEGYSVSREKKESFPLTVTSAQKNPTAFYLCASSIDSVTEAFFGQGTRLTVV.

The chain combines TRBV6-6 with TRBJ2-2; D gene unclear. V dropped 7 bases and J dropped 0 bases, with 9 bases sitting between them. Germline lookup yields CDR1 MNHNY and CDR2 SVGAGI (reference sequence). The CDR3 is 14 residues long. CDR3 in amino acids: CASIPQTNTGELFF. The CDR3 coding sequence is TGTGCCAGCATTCCACAGACGAACACCGGGGAGCTGTTTTTT.

V is TRBV7-7 and J is TRBJ2-7; D is perhaps TRBD2 (5 bases). Trimming shortened V by 5 bases and J by 6 bases, and 14 bases separated the two germline ends. The CDR3 is 13 amino acids. CDR1 is SSHAT and CDR2 is FNYEAQ in the germline V gene (reference sequence). CDR3 in amino acids: CASSLTPGSEQYF. For the CDR3, the DNA is TGTGCCAGCAGCCTCACCCCGGGATCCGAGCAGTACTTC.

V gene TRBV9 combines with J gene TRBJ1-1; no clear D gene. Trimming removed 4 bases at V and 3 bases at J, with 13 bases between. The CDR3 is 14 amino acids. Germline V gene data show CDR1 as SGDLS and CDR2 as YYNGEE. CDR3 protein: CASSRRRGDTEAFF. CDR3 coding DNA: TGTGCCAGCAGCCGTAGGCGTGGGGACACTGAAGCTTTCTTT.

The rearrangement joins TRBV4-2 to TRBJ1-4, with 10 bases fitting TRBD1. The V gene's germline CDR1 is LGHNA and CDR2 YNFKEQ. V was clipped by 4 bases and J by 12 bases; unmatched bases: 11. This CDR3 has 15 residues. CDR3 nucleotide sequence: TGTGCCAGCAGCCCGCCGGGACAGGGGATGATTGAACTGTTTTTT. Translation: CASSPPGQGMIELFF.

The chain couples TRBV2 to TRBJ1-2; D is uncertain. Per the germline V gene, CDR1 is SNHLY and CDR2 is FYNNEI. The V gene lost 6 bases and the J gene lost 1 base, with 9 bases spanning the gap. The CDR3 is 13 residues long. The CDR3, as DNA: TGTGCCAGCAGAAACGTGGGTAACTATGGCTACACCTTC. It encodes CASRNVGNYGYTF.

This chain joins TRBV5-4 and TRBJ2-7, with 13 bases that match TRBD2. This CDR3 is built from 17 residues. V gave up 4 bases and J gave up 1 base; unmatched junction bases: 8. CDR1 and CDR2 from the germline V gene are SGHNT and YYREEE (reference sequence). For the CDR3, the DNA is TGTGCCAGCAGCACTGGACTAGCGGGGGCCTATTCCTACGAGCAGTACTTC. Translated, it gives CASSTGLAGAYSYEQYF.

The chain uses TRBV9 and TRBJ2-1; D gene uncertain. The ends were cut back, 3 bases at V and 3 bases at J, with 1 base in the middle. The CDR3 is 11 amino acids. Germline V lookup: CDR1 SGDLS, CDR2 YYNGEE. The CDR3 region has the DNA TGTGCCAGCAGCGGCTACAATGAGCAGTTCTTC. Protein sequence: CASSGYNEQFF.

The chain has TRBV5-6 and TRBJ1-6; TRBD1 aligns across 9 bases. Germline V gene data show CDR1 as SGHDT and CDR2 as YYEEEE. This CDR3 region has 15 residues. Losses at the gene ends were 4 bases for V and 8 bases for J; bases not matched to a gene: 7. The CDR3 DNA is TGTGCCAGCAGCCGGGGACAGGGCCTGGATTCACCCCTCCACTTT. It is translated as CASSRGQGLDSPLHF.

The rearrangement joins TRBV11-2 to TRBJ2-2, with 7 positions matching TRBD1. J was trimmed by 6 bases and V by 2 bases; bases with no gene match: 15. The CDR3 is 18 residues long. Germline loops: CDR1 SGHAT, CDR2 FQNNGV. The CDR3 loop reads CASSLSPRETGASGELFF. CDR3 DNA: TGTGCCAGCAGCTTATCGCCCCGCGAAACAGGGGCTTCCGGGGAGCTGTTTTTT. The whole variable domain, remainder taken from reference TRBV11-2 and TRBJ2-2, is EAGVAQSPRYKIIEKRQSVAFWCNPISGHATLYWYQQILGQGPKLLIQFQNNGVVDDSQLPKDRFSAERLKGVDSTLKIQPAKLEDSAVYLCASSLSPRETGASGELFFGEGSRLTVL.

This chain connects TRBV12-5 to TRBJ2-7; 10 bases align to TRBD1. Germline loops: CDR1 LGHNT, CDR2 FRNRAP. The trim removed 2 bases at V and 2 bases at J, leaving 6 bases unmatched. CDR3 length equals 16 residues. CDR3 in amino acids: CASGLPGQGVPYEQYF. DNA of the CDR3: TGTGCTAGTGGTTTGCCCGGACAGGGGGTTCCCTACGAGCAGTACTTC.

The chain recombines TRBV4-1 with TRBJ2-5; D call uncertain. V was cut by 5 bases and J by 1 base, with 20 bases left in between. Per germline, CDR1 MGHRA and CDR2 YSYEKL. The CDR3 is 17 residues long. The CDR3 bases are TGCGCCAGCAGCGATAATAACCCTAGGCAGACCCAAGAGACCCAGTACTTC. Encoded protein: CASSDNNPRQTQETQYF.

The chain links TRBV6-1 to TRBJ2-4, with 7 bases that match TRBD1. The V gene's germline CDR1 is MNHNS and CDR2 SASEGT. The CDR3 has 14 residues. The V gene end was trimmed by 6 bases and the J gene end by 2 bases; junction bases not matched to a gene: 4. In DNA, the CDR3 is TGTGCCAGCAGCCAGGGGGTTACCAAAAACATTCAGTACTTC. Translated, it gives CASSQGVTKNIQYF.

This rearrangement joins TRBV14 to TRBJ1-6; D possibly corresponds to TRBD1 (6 bases). The CDR3 covers 19 residues. The V gene's germline CDR1 is SGHDN and CDR2 FVKESK. The V end lost 5 bases, the J end lost 4 bases, and 24 bases lay between the germline ends. For the CDR3, the DNA is TGTGCCAGCAGCGCTTCCGGGGACATCCAGGACCCATATAATTCACCCCTCCACTTT. Encoded protein: CASSASGDIQDPYNSPLHF.

The rearrangement links TRBV2 to TRBJ2-7, with TRBD1 matching over 8 bases. Germline CDR1 and CDR2: SNHLY and FYNNEI. This CDR3 has 14 amino acids. V dropped 6 bases and J dropped 2; count of bases not matched to a gene: 6. The CDR3 DNA follows: TGTGCCAGCAGCAACCAGGGGGCTGCCTACGAGCAGTACTTC. Its protein is CASSNQGAAYEQYF.

The genes are TRBV5-1 and TRBJ1-1; D might be TRBD1 (5 bases). Germline CDR1 reads SGHRS; CDR2 reads YFSETQ. This CDR3 has 14 residues. Deletions cut 7 bases from V and 1 base from J, with 14 bases between. DNA for the CDR3: TGCGCCAGCGGGAGGGGATTACAGAACACTGAAGCTTTCTTT. Translated: CASGRGLQNTEAFF.

This chain joins TRBV7-8 and TRBJ2-1; 10 bases line up with TRBD2. The CDR3 spans 14 residues. Per the germline V gene, CDR1 is SGHVS and CDR2 is FQNEAQ. The V and J ends lost 5 bases and 8 bases, in that order; junction bases with no gene match: 6. The CDR3 reads CASSPWTSGDEQFF. CDR3 DNA sequence: TGTGCCAGCAGCCCCTGGACTAGCGGAGATGAGCAGTTCTTC.

The CDR3 loop reads CASSAAAGGPETQYF. The CDR3 nucleotides read TGTGCCAGCAGTGCCGCGGCGGGGGGGCCCGAGACCCAGTACTTC. The chain has TRBV2 and TRBJ2-5; 9 bases match TRBD2. J was trimmed by 5 bases and V by 4 bases; bases with no gene match: 8. Germline V lookup: CDR1 SNHLY, CDR2 FYNNEI. This CDR3 is built from 15 residues.

The chain is built from TRBV27 and TRBJ2-1; the D gene is possibly TRBD2 (7 bases). Looked up from germline, CDR1 is MNHEY and CDR2 is SMNVEV (reference sequence). V was cut by 4 bases and J by 5 bases, with 12 bases left in between. The CDR3 has 14 residues. The CDR3 sequence: CASSSGGHHNEQFF. As DNA, the CDR3 is TGTGCCAGCAGTTCGGGGGGACACCACAATGAGCAGTTCTTC.

The rearrangement joins TRBV2 to TRBJ1-4; D remains unclear. V shed 3 bases and J shed 0 bases, with 11 bases lying between them. The germline V gene has CDR1 SNHLY and CDR2 FYNNEI. This CDR3 spans 16 amino acids. The CDR3 is CASSDFFGATNEKLFF. CDR3 in DNA: TGTGCCAGCAGTGATTTTTTTGGGGCAACTAATGAAAAACTGTTTTTT.